The 14 T cell receptor beta chains in this list originate from one sample, sequenced in a study of blood T cells in healthy people across ages. A J-beta primer mix and a sample-barcoded 5' primer were used in a second PCR of roughly 7 to 12 cycles. TCRdb itself ran the 5' RACE reads through MiXCR, one entry per CDR3 protein. The sample holds approximately 600,000 distinct CDR3 sequences; 45% to 65% are singletons and the top ten take approximately 37%. Material for sequencing was blood. The receptors here all came from a man aged 55-75 years in good health.

The chain links TRBV28 to TRBJ1-2; the D gene is possibly TRBD1 (5 bases). V was cut by 7 bases and J by 0 bases, with 15 bases left in between. Germline V lookup: CDR1 MDHEN, CDR2 SYDVKM. The CDR3 is made up of 15 amino acids. This CDR3 reads CASTGGANANYGYTF. DNA for the CDR3: TGTGCCAGCACGGGAGGGGCCAATGCTAACTATGGCTACACCTTC.

The V call is TRBV5-1, the J call TRBJ2-2, with D possibly matching TRBD2 (9 bases). CDR1 is SGHRS, CDR2 YFSETQ, per germline. Trimming left V 7 bases short and J 2 bases short, with 21 bases between. The CDR3 is made up of 17 amino acids. This chain's CDR3 is CASQGTGLALNTGELFF. The CDR3, as DNA: TGCGCCAGCCAAGGGACAGGACTAGCGCTTAACACCGGGGAGCTGTTTTTT.

This clonotype has a handful of counts. This chain connects TRBV29-1 to TRBJ2-1; 8 bases agree with TRBD2. Per germline, CDR1 SQVTM and CDR2 ANQGSEA. Losses at the gene ends were 4 bases for V and 9 bases for J; bases not matched to a gene: 11. The length of the CDR3 is 14 residues. CDR3 nucleotide sequence: TGCAGCGTTGGATGTATGGGACTAGATTGTGAGCAGTTCTTC. Protein sequence: CSVGCMGLDCEQFF.

This chain joins TRBV29-1 and TRBJ2-1; a weak D match, TRBD2 (5 bases). The J call may be in error: the DNA end matches TRBJ2-7 better. The V gene's germline CDR1 is SQVTM and CDR2 ANQGSEA. CDR3 size: 12 residues. The CDR3 DNA reads as TGCAGCGTTGTACGGGGTTCCGATGAGCAGTACTTC. Translated, it gives CSVVRGSDEQYF.

This chain uses TRBV6-1 with TRBJ2-3, with 9 bases identical to TRBD1. The CDR3 is 14 amino acids. Germline-derived CDR1 and CDR2 are MNHNS and SASEGT. V was pared by 7 bases and J by 1 base, with 3 bases of the junction left unmatched. The CDR3 sequence: CASMRDRGTDTQYF. CDR3 nucleotides: TGTGCCAGCATGAGGGACAGGGGCACAGATACGCAGTATTTT.

The rearrangement uses TRBV6-4 and TRBJ2-1; 10 bases agree with TRBD2. V dropped 6 bases and J dropped 2; count of bases not matched to a gene: 7. Per germline, CDR1 MRHNA and CDR2 SNTAGT. The CDR3 is made up of 16 amino acids. The CDR3 region is CASSPLAGSTYNEQFF. The CDR3 DNA sequence: TGTGCCAGCAGCCCACTAGCGGGGTCGACCTACAATGAGCAGTTCTTC.

This clonotype showed up just a few times. The rearrangement links TRBV29-1 to TRBJ2-3; D unresolved. V was trimmed by 4 bases and J by 1 base, leaving 9 bases between them. The CDR3 has 13 residues. Germline loops: CDR1 SQVTM, CDR2 ANQGSEA. CDR3 nucleotides: TGCAGCGTTGTCACTATTGGCACAGATACGCAGTATTTT. Residues: CSVVTIGTDTQYF.

This chain uses TRBV27 with TRBJ1-2; 8 positions match TRBD1. Germline V gene data show CDR1 as MNHEY and CDR2 as SMNVEV (reference sequence). The CDR3 spans 16 residues. The V segment lost 4 bases and the J segment 4 bases; nucleotides outside the gene matches: 11. The CDR3: CASSSPGDRSSYGYTF. The CDR3 nucleotides are TGTGCCAGCAGTTCGCCGGGGGACAGGAGTTCCTATGGCTACACCTTC.

V gene TRBV15 combines with J gene TRBJ2-3; D ambiguous. The V gene's germline CDR1 is LNHNV and CDR2 YYDKDF (reference sequence). The CDR3 runs 12 residues. Trimming took 6 bases from V and 6 from J, leaving 10 bases between them. This CDR3 reads CATSPSVDTQYF. CDR3 DNA: TGTGCCACCAGTCCGTCCGTGGATACGCAGTATTTT.

The V gene is TRBV5-1, the J gene TRBJ2-3, with 10 bases lining up with TRBD1. This CDR3 comprises 15 residues. Germline V CDR1 and CDR2: SGHRS, YFSETQ. After removal of 3 bases from V and 4 bases from J, the junction contained 5 bases not matched to a gene. The CDR3 sequence is CASSSGQGSADTQYF. The DNA for the CDR3 is TGCGCCAGCAGCTCGGGACAGGGGTCGGCAGATACGCAGTATTTT.

This sequence joins TRBV12-3 or TRBV12-4 and TRBJ1-6, with TRBD1 as a possible D gene (5 bases). The CDR3 covers 14 residues. The V end was cut by 6 bases, the J end by 8 bases, with 14 bases between. As DNA, the CDR3 is TGTGCCAGCAGCCGACTCACCAGGGATTCACCCCTCCACTTT. This translates into CASSRLTRDSPLHF.

This clonotype was seen just once. The chain has TRBV20-1 and TRBJ1-1, with D unclear. This CDR3 contains 12 residues. V shed 1 base and J shed 4 bases, with 7 bases lying between them. Germline CDR1 is DFQATT and CDR2 is SNEGSKA (reference sequence). The CDR3 loop is CSARAGITEAFF. DNA for the CDR3: TGCAGTGCTAGAGCGGGGATCACTGAAGCTTTCTTT.

This clonotype appeared a few times. The V gene is TRBV12-3 or TRBV12-4, the J gene TRBJ2-1; 12 positions match TRBD2. The trim removed 8 bases at V and 9 bases at J, leaving 11 bases unmatched. The CDR3 totals 15 residues. This chain's CDR3 is CASDPKTSGGSEQFF. The CDR3 DNA follows: TGTGCCAGCGACCCTAAGACTAGCGGGGGTAGTGAGCAGTTCTTC.

V gene TRBV5-5 combines with J gene TRBJ2-4, with a weak D call TRBD2 (6 bases). The germline V gene encodes CDR1 SGHKS and CDR2 YYEKEE (reference sequence). The CDR3 loop spans 14 amino acids. The V end lost 4 bases, the J end lost 1 base, and 9 bases lay between the germline ends. CDR3 DNA: TGTGCCAGCAGCCGGGACTTGGCCAAAAACATTCAGTACTTC. It encodes CASSRDLAKNIQYF.